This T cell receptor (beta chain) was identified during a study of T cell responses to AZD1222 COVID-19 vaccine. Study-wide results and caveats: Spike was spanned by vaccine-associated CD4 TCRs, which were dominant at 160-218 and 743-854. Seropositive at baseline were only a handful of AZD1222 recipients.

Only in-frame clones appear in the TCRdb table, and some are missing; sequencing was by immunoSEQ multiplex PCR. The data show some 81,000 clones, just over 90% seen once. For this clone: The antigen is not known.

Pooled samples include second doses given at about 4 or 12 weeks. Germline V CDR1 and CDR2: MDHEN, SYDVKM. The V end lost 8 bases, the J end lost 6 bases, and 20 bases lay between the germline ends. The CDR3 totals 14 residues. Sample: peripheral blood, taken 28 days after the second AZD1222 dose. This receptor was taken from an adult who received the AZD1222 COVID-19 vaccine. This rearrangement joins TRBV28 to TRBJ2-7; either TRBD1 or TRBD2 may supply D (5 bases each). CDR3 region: CASPYGRGVGEQYF. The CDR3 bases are TGTGCCAGCCCTTATGGGAGAGGGGTAGGCGAGCAGTACTTC.